This T cell receptor (beta chain) came from a study of cytomegalovirus exposure and HLA in healthy donors (dated by TCRdb to the late 2010s). About the full investigation: In an earlier analysis of roughly 500 of the donors, 250 to 300 Gb of sequence data and 117 million unique TCR beta sequences from 150 million to 200 million T cells were reported. An early release that covered approximately 600 HLA-typed donors contained approximately 300 gigabases of sequencing data and tens of millions of unique TCR sequences. The genetic ancestry cluster associated with self-reported Caucasian donors included over 65% of the 398 genotyped donors. The study aimed to test whether signatures of past pathogen exposure could be identified by cataloging public T cell receptors. The study used immunosequencing to profile the T cell repertoires of more than 650 subjects and linked those repertoires to cytomegalovirus serostatus. A separate validation cohort of 100 to 150 different subjects was used in addition to the approximately 670-subject first cohort. To predict cytomegalovirus infection status, the study combined high-throughput TCR immunosequencing, statistical association of individual TCRs with disease status, and machine learning. A later analysis re-examined previously published TCR beta repertoires from over 500 donors and added high-resolution HLA genotyping to investigate patterns of TCR occurrence. In the later analysis, no new phenotypic data were used to find candidate immune exposures; instead, reliance was placed on TCR beta sequences and their occurrence across donors. An earlier analysis of 587 of the donors applied high-throughput TCR beta sequencing to assess whether each TCR beta V gene segment acted as functional or pseudogenic. Alongside the repertoire data, information on donor age, sex, ethnicity and CMV serostatus was compiled. A later genetic analysis took genome-wide SNP genotypes for about three fifths of the 666 donors and used that subset as a discovery cohort. Every repertoire in the discovery cohort had been generated on one and the same sequencing platform. HLA typing included class I and class II loci at four-digit resolution. The number of donors typed differed by locus, with about 620-630 for A, B, C, DRB1 and DQB1, 522 for DQA1, 600 to 610 for DPA1, and about 450 for DPB1. Because of strong linkage in the cohort, four to six DR-DQ haplotypes were treated as single units for association and clustering. Across some 400 genotyped donors of the cohort, an average of about 240,000 unique TCR beta nucleotide sequences per donor were sequenced, and around 20% of those sequences were non-productive.

With regard to this clone: Which antigen it targets is not known. Base-call qualities are not available, and no considerably larger clone is one nucleotide away.

Preparation of the library involved the immunoSEQ multiplex PCR assay. The multiplex PCR relied on a mix of 60 forward primers for TCR Vbeta segments and 13 reverse primers for TCR Jbeta segments. A multiplex PCR assay on genomic DNA amplified the CDR3 region of rearranged TCR beta genes. The amplified TCR beta libraries were sequenced on the Illumina HiSeq System as 87-base-pair reads. In the paper's pipeline: Across the 670 or so repertoires, a later analysis counted 80 million or so unique TCR beta chains, roughly 11 million of which were shared by at least two donors. A nearest-neighbor algorithm error-corrected the raw reads and collapsed the reads into unique sequences, merging closely related sequences to remove PCR and sequencing errors. Alignment of CDR3 sequences to IMGT reference sequences was used to assign V, D and J gene segments. Each retained sequence needed at least a six-nucleotide match to both a V gene segment and a J gene segment. Rearrangements were called productive when the CDR3 lacked stop codons and stayed in frame with V and J; all others were non-productive. CDR3 was defined according to IMGT convention as the region running from the second conserved V-encoded cysteine to the conserved J-encoded phenylalanine. The earlier analysis of approximately 590 of the donors excluded any sequence lacking an unambiguous match to a single V gene segment. In an earlier analysis of several hundred of the donors, V segments were called functional above 56.7% productive rearrangements and were called segregating when the between-donor standard deviation exceeded 5%. To diagnose cytomegalovirus status from the catalog of TCR beta chain sequences, a statistical classification framework was built. In a later analysis, V and J genes were assigned by comparing TCR nucleotide sequences against IMGT/GENE-DB human TR gene sequences. The TCRdist pipeline was used in a later analysis to assign CDR3 sequences and most-parsimonious VDJ recombination scenarios. A later analysis defined each TCR beta chain by its CDR3 amino acid sequence plus V-gene family, and excluded reads lacking a unique V-gene family. As a way to deal with suspected cross-contamination and a sequencing artifact, a later analysis dropped more than 500 nucleotide sequences that were highly shared and had low generation probability. In a later analysis, a clonal expansion index was calculated for each public chain from normalized within-repertoire ranks of inferred template counts. In a later analysis, generation probabilities were computed using a VDJ recombination model fitted to out-of-frame rearrangements, and the results were checked against IGoR. In a later analysis, hypergeometric tests were used to score TCR-TCR, TCR-HLA and TCR-CMV co-occurrence, with a repertoire-size bias correction applied to TCR pairs. In a later analysis, false discovery rates were estimated by permuting HLA or CMV assignments 20 times. In a later analysis, co-occurring TCRs were grouped using DBSCAN, with TCRdist sequence similarity added in when clustering inside HLA-allele-positive subsets. Co-occurrence clustering excluded repertoires with fewer than 30,000 or more than 120,000 public chains, plus five with anomalous nucleotide sharing. Here the immuneACCESS table is served through TCRdb, limited to in-frame sequences with V and J called. Missing clones are a known gap in these copies; in checked studies unresolved V genes cover under half, and the rest lacks a known reason. That table is the source of V, J and clone size, and D and trimming were worked out from the DNA. The sample contains 160,000 or so clones, nearly 80% of them found a single time. The ten largest account for approximately 3.1% of the sample.

CDR1 and CDR2, looked up from the germline V gene, are LGHNT and FRNRAP. Reading from cysteine to phenylalanine, the CDR3 counts 14 amino acids. Of the read, only the CDR3 DNA is kept; its 42 bases are in frame from base 1. Trimming costs V 2 bases and J 2 bases, and their ends lie 9 bases apart. The cohort was made up of 666 healthy bone marrow donors. At the time of sampling, every cohort member was nominally healthy, though immune exposures that went unrecorded were likely present. The donor tested CMV seronegative, placing the donor among the 350 or so seronegative members of the cohort. A peripheral blood sample was provided by each donor, and peripheral blood mononuclear cells were used for TCR beta sequencing. The Qiagen DNeasy Blood Extraction Kit was used to extract genomic DNA from the blood cell samples. Overall study results and their limits: In both the original and validation cohorts, the classifier was reported to diagnose cytomegalovirus status with high specificity and sensitivity. In vitro tests confirmed that a few of the cytomegalovirus-associated TCR beta chains recognize cytomegalovirus antigens. In a later analysis, HLA-associated TCR beta chains were found to be more clonally expanded and to have lower generation probabilities than equally common non-associated chains. When HLA alleles, especially DR and DQ, strongly co-occurred, attributing TCR associations to individual alleles was difficult. V-gene and J-gene trimming of TCR beta chains was associated with a missense DCLRE1C variant in a later genetic analysis, and the association was replicated in an independent cohort. A further reported finding was that TCR beta sequences accurately predicted the HLA-A and HLA-B alleles for most subjects in the first cohort. Correlated functional status among segregating V segments might reflect linkage disequilibrium, but an unknown experimental factor could not be ruled out. At a false discovery rate of 0.05, a later analysis linked under 20,000 TCR beta sequences to specific HLA alleles. In a later analysis, TCR association rates were found to vary across HLA loci, with the most associated TCRs seen for DRB1 alleles and the fewest for HLA-C alleles. The study gave a list of 150 to 200 TCR beta chains associated with cytomegalovirus. In an earlier analysis of some 640 of the donors, most TCR beta V segments were observed in productive rearrangements about 87% or about 30% of the time, broadly matching IMGT annotations. Most TCR sequences were observed very rarely across donors, whereas some public TCRs were present in many individuals. In a later analysis, most CMV-associated TCR beta chains were found to appear HLA-restricted, with HLA associations seemingly driven largely by CMV exposure. A cluster of highly shared sequence variants was judged likely to be a technical artifact of the sequencing pipeline. Roughly uniform sequencing depth across donors was assumed in presence/absence analyses, although this assumption may not hold. Because the 87-base-pair reads could not distinguish some IMGT-functional V segments, including TRBV6-2 and TRBV6-3, those segments were excluded. In a later analysis, several top co-occurrence clusters were reported to appear linked to parvovirus B19, influenza, CMV and Epstein-Barr virus. A later genetic analysis reported fewer N-insertions in productive TCRs among donors in an Asian-associated ancestry cluster than the 666-donor mean. According to the authors, the approach could potentially be generalized to other disease states and immunological phenotypes. Because some donors lacked HLA typing at each locus, the association tests relied only on the typed subset. This cohort had only TCR beta chains sequenced, and the lack of alpha or paired-chain data limited which features could be detected. Because counts were too low, about 18 rarely observed V segments, including chromosome 9 orphons, were excluded from the earlier analysis of roughly 580 of the donors. Immune exposure information for the cohort was limited to CMV serostatus.

What was sequenced was PBMCs. This chain is built from TRBV12-5 and TRBJ1-2; the D region possibly corresponds to TRBD1 (5 bases align). This sequence was found in a woman aged 40 to 49 in good health and CMV-seronegative. The CDR3 is CASGLFGGNYGYTF. The DNA sequence is TGTGCTAGTGGTTTGTTTGGGGGGAACTATGGCTACACCTTC.